What follows are 9 T cell receptor beta chains derived from one specimen sequenced in a study of tumor and adjacent non-tumor tissue in lung cancer. TCRbeta libraries were built with three rounds of nested PCR, modified from ARM-PCR. TCRdb re-called the multiplex PCR reads through MiXCR, storing one row per CDR3 protein. Of 60,000 or so distinct CDR3 sequences listed, roughly two thirds are singletons. No cell sorting was done before RNA was extracted from the tissue. Distant lung tissue was collected more than 3 cm away from the tumor edge. Sequenced input: distant non-tumor lung tissue. Every receptor here comes from a man in his sixties or seventies with non-small cell lung cancer.

Concerning this clonotype itself: Compared with germline, one end of the junction differs, possibly owing to a read error. The chain is built from TRBV7-9 and TRBJ2-7; 10 bases map to TRBD2. Germline V gene sequence: CDR1 SEHNR, CDR2 FQNEAQ (reference sequence). The CDR3 extends over 15 amino acids. Here the CDR3 reads CVSSQGLAGAHEQYF. In DNA form, the CDR3 reads TGTGTCAGCAGCCAGGGGCTAGCGGGGGCCCACGAGCAGTACTTC.

To note about this clonotype: Being one base from a much bigger clone, this may be a read error. This chain uses TRBV12-3 or TRBV12-4 with TRBJ2-5; D is possibly TRBD2 (5 bases). The CDR3 spans 14 residues. CDR3 sequence: CTSSLRGNPETQYF. The CDR3 DNA sequence: TGTACCAGCAGTTTGAGAGGGAACCCAGAGACCCAGTACTTC.

The chain uses TRBV10-1 and TRBJ2-7; a weak D match, TRBD2 (6 bases). Germline V gives CDR1 WNHNN, CDR2 SYGVQD (reference sequence). The length of the CDR3 is 13 residues. Trimming took 4 bases from V and 8 from J, leaving 15 bases between them. CDR3 nucleotides: TGCGCCAGCAGTGTCCGGCAGGGAGGCAAGCAGTACTTC. Amino acid sequence: CASSVRQGGKQYF.

This clonotype has a count of ten or more. The CDR3 here is CSASRQGQFRHEQFF. DNA for the CDR3: TGCAGTGCTAGCCGCCAGGGACAGTTTAGGCATGAGCAGTTCTTC. The rearrangement joins TRBV20-1 to TRBJ2-1; 7 bases are shared with TRBD1. CDR1 and CDR2 from the germline V gene are DFQATT and SNEGSKA (reference sequence). This CDR3 has 15 amino acids. The V and J ends lost 3 bases and 8 bases, in that order; junction bases with no gene match: 13.

This clonotype has more than one count but fewer than ten. Since a much larger clone is just one base distant, this may be a read error. V usage is TRBV4-2 and J usage is TRBJ2-5; possible D gene TRBD2, 5 bases. This CDR3 has 11 residues. Germline V gene data show CDR1 as LGHNA and CDR2 as YNFKEQ. The CDR3 spells CVSSQSRDQYF. The DNA of the CDR3 is TGTGTCAGCAGCCAATCCCGGGACCAGTACTTC.

Remarks on this clonotype: This sequence may be a read error, since a much larger clone differs from it by one base. CDR3 sequence (DNA): TGTGTCACCAGGGACAGGGGAGGAACTGAAGCTTTCTTT. As protein: CVTRDRGGTEAFF. The chain combines TRBV10-3 with TRBJ1-1; 10 positions agree with TRBD1. CDR1 ENHRY and CDR2 SYGVKD come from the germline V gene. The CDR3 is 13 amino acids.

Concerning this clonotype: The junction does not match germline at one end; this may be a read error. The gene calls are TRBV11-2 and TRBJ2-2; D is undetermined. The germline V gene has CDR1 SGHAT and CDR2 FQNNGV. The CDR3 consists of 15 residues. The CDR3 region has the DNA TGTGCGAGCAACTCCTCATGGGTGAACACCGGGGAGCTGTTTTTT. Protein: CASNSSWVNTGELFF.

Notes on this clonotype: The conserved phenylalanine or tryptophan is not found at the CDR3 terminus, so this likely reflects a read error. The chain joins TRBV6-6 to TRBJ1-5; D gene uncertain. The V gene's germline CDR1 is MNHNY and CDR2 SVGAGI (reference sequence). The CDR3 spans 16 residues. V was trimmed by 7 bases and J by 2 bases, leaving 18 bases between them. CDR3 protein: CASKEGRAQGNQPQHS. The CDR3 DNA follows: TGTGCCAGCAAGGAAGGGAGGGCCCAAGGCAATCAGCCCCAGCATTCC.

Relative to its sample, this clonotype is medium-sized. The chain uses TRBV10-3 and TRBJ2-7; 10 bases agree with TRBD1. The germline CDR1 and CDR2 sequences are ENHRY and SYGVKD. This CDR3 spans 15 amino acids. Losses at the gene ends were 4 bases for V and 5 bases for J; bases not matched to a gene: 8. CDR3 coding DNA: TGTGCCATCAGTGCCCCGACAGGGGGCAAAAACGAGCAGTACTTC. Protein product: CAISAPTGGKNEQYF.